This is a list of T cell receptor beta chains from one sample in a study of T-cell reconstitution after alpha-beta-depleted transplantation in children. MiXCR was run by TCRdb on the PCR reads, yielding one entry per CDR3 protein. The data hold about 440,000 distinct CDR3 sequences, with over 40% observed a single time. The sequencing here drew on PBMCs, taken before TCRalphabeta/CD19-depleted stem cell transplant. The receptors were gathered from a girl aged 2-10 years with aplastic anemia, due to receive a stem cell transplant. Each CDR3 is given with its conserved first and last residue. D genes are given only for firm matches. A row's size may be missing; if present it is once, few, many or a size class.

cdr3_aa	cdr3_nt	d_call	j_call	clone_size	v_call
CASSLALWNGAFF	TGTGCCAGCAGTTTAGCGCTATGGAACGGAGCTTTCTTT	NA	TRBJ1-1	NA	TRBV12-3/TRBV12-4
CAISGSEQETQYF	TGTGCCATCAGTGGATCAGAACAAGAGACCCAGTACTTC	NA	TRBJ2-5	NA	TRBV10-3
CSARALVRDEPANVLTF	TGCAGTGCTAGAGCCCTCGTCCGGGACGAGCCAGCCAACGTCCTGACTTTC	NA	TRBJ2-6	few	TRBV20-1
CASSFGPVPSGQFF	TGTGCCAGCAGCTTTGGACCAGTTCCTAGTGGGCAGTTCTTC	NA	TRBJ2-1	NA	TRBV5-6
CASSLGQQFNTEAFF	TGTGCCAGCAGTTTGGGACAACAATTTAACACTGAAGCTTTCTTT	NA	TRBJ1-1	many	TRBV2
CASSAGHSYEQYF	TGTGCCAGCAGCGCGGGACACTCCTACGAGCAGTACTTC	NA	TRBJ2-7	few	TRBV9
CASSQPSGQETQYF	TGCGCCAGCAGCCAGCCTAGCGGCCAAGAGACCCAGTACTTC	TRBD2	TRBJ2-5	NA	TRBV5-1
CASSYSIFGGFGETQYF	TGTGCCAGCAGTTACTCGATTTTCGGAGGGTTCGGGGAGACCCAGTACTTC	NA	TRBJ2-5	few	TRBV6-5
CASSSWTGTNTGELFF	TGCGCCAGCAGCTCCTGGACAGGGACGAACACCGGGGAGCTGTTTTTT	TRBD1	TRBJ2-2	NA	TRBV5-1
CSATGHNVLTF	TGCAGTGCGACGGGACACAACGTCCTGACTTTC	NA	TRBJ2-6	few	TRBV20-1
CASKSGRLGEQFF	TGTGCCAGCAAGAGCGGGAGGTTGGGTGAGCAGTTCTTC	TRBD2	TRBJ2-1	NA	TRBV2
CASSQERLAGGRNEQFF	TGCGCCAGCAGCCAAGAGAGGTTGGCGGGAGGCCGGAATGAGCAGTTCTTC	TRBD2	TRBJ2-1	many	TRBV4-1
CASSLSKNTEAFF	TGTGCCAGTAGCCTGTCAAAGAACACTGAAGCTTTCTTT	NA	TRBJ1-1	many	TRBV19
CASSLDGGAYEQYF	TGTGCCAGCAGTTTAGACGGGGGAGCCTACGAGCAGTACTTC	NA	TRBJ2-7	NA	TRBV12-3/TRBV12-4
CASSPRSGHGYTF	TGTGCCAGCAGCCCCAGGAGTGGCCATGGCTACACCTTC	NA	TRBJ1-2	NA	TRBV6-1
CASSLGGTSYTGELFF	TGCGCCAGCAGCTTGGGGGGGACTTCTTACACCGGGGAGCTGTTTTTT	NA	TRBJ2-2	NA	TRBV5-1
CASSRGHIMGDTDEQYF	TGCGCCAGCAGCCGCGGACACATCATGGGGGACACTGACGAGCAGTACTTC	NA	TRBJ2-7	NA	TRBV4-3
CSTSRGEGYTF	TGCAGCACGAGCAGGGGAGAAGGCTACACCTTC	NA	TRBJ1-2	NA	TRBV29-1
CASSSRVDNEQFF	TGCGCCAGCAGCTCCAGGGTAGACAATGAGCAGTTCTTC	NA	TRBJ2-1	many	TRBV5-1
CASRPSGGRSYNEQFF	TGTGCCAGCAGACCTTCCGGCGGGAGGTCCTACAATGAGCAGTTCTTC	TRBD2	TRBJ2-1	NA	TRBV7-8
CSVDSGGYEQYF	TGCAGCGTTGACTCGGGGGGCTACGAGCAGTACTTC	TRBD2	TRBJ2-7	many	TRBV29-1
CASSLRQVMNTEAFF	TGTGCCAGCAGTTTAAGACAGGTCATGAACACTGAAGCTTTCTTT	NA	TRBJ1-1	many	TRBV12-3/TRBV12-4